A single sample gave rise to the 22 T cell receptor beta chains below, sequenced in a study of T cell changes during pregnancy in multiple sclerosis. Data came from immunoSEQ multiplex PCR; TCRdb stores just in-frame clones and leaves some out. The table has under 50,000 clones, about 91% seen once. The material was CD4+ T cells from peripheral blood mononuclear cells, obtained in the third trimester of pregnancy. These receptors all come from a female donor with multiple sclerosis, enrolled in a pregnancy study.

The chain employs TRBV6-5 and TRBJ2-6; D remains unclear. Germline V lookup: CDR1 MNHEY, CDR2 SVGAGI. CDR3 length equals 16 residues. V was cut by 2 bases and J by 0 bases, with 8 bases left in between. This CDR3 reads CASSYRRSSGANVLTF. CDR3 bases: TGTGCCAGCAGTTACAGGCGGAGCTCTGGGGCCAACGTCCTGACTTTC.

The chain employs TRBV27 and TRBJ2-6; D perhaps matches TRBD1 (5 bases). In germline, CDR1 is MNHEY, CDR2 SMNVEV (reference sequence). V was cut by 6 bases and J by 3 bases, with 12 bases left in between. The CDR3 has 15 amino acids. DNA for the CDR3: TGTGCCAGCAGACCAGGGTTGGATGGGGCCAACGTCCTGACTTTC. It encodes CASRPGLDGANVLTF.

V usage is TRBV28 and J usage is TRBJ2-2; possible D gene TRBD2, 6 bases. The V gene lost 8 bases and the J gene lost 0 bases, with 13 bases spanning the gap. The CDR3 is 15 residues long. The germline gives CDR1 MDHEN, CDR2 SYDVKM. CDR3 DNA: TGTGCCAGCCACGTCGGCGGGACGAACACCGGGGAGCTGTTTTTT. The encoded protein is CASHVGGTNTGELFF.

The CDR3 reads CASSVGVSGIVSTDTQYF. DNA for the CDR3: TGTGCCAGCAGCGTAGGGGTTAGCGGGATCGTTAGCACAGATACGCAGTATTTT. The chain uses TRBV9 and TRBJ2-3; 8 positions agree with TRBD2. The CDR3 length is 18 residues. From germline, CDR1 is SGDLS and CDR2 YYNGEE. The V gene end was trimmed by 0 bases and the J gene end by 0 bases; junction bases not matched to a gene: 9.

This chain links TRBV27 with TRBJ2-5; 8 bases align to TRBD2. CDR1 MNHEY and CDR2 SMNVEV come from the germline V gene (reference sequence). V dropped 5 bases and J dropped 8; count of bases not matched to a gene: 10. The CDR3 spans 14 residues. DNA of the CDR3: TGTGCCAGCAGTAAGAGCGGGGGCCCGGGTACCCAGTACTTC. This sequence encodes CASSKSGGPGTQYF.

This clone is a singleton in its sample. This sequence joins TRBV6-1 and TRBJ2-5, with D possibly TRBD2 on 5 matching bases. CDR1 is MNHNS, CDR2 SASEGT, per germline. This CDR3 spans 14 amino acids. Trimming removed 7 bases at V and 5 bases at J, with 17 bases between. CDR3 residues: CASKVLSGGETQYF. The CDR3 DNA reads TGTGCCAGCAAAGTATTGAGCGGTGGGGAGACCCAGTACTTC.

V usage is TRBV7-3 and J usage is TRBJ2-3, with 8 bases lining up with TRBD2. The CDR3 loop spans 14 amino acids. Trimming took 3 bases from V and 2 from J; bases not matched to a gene: 1. The germline V gene has CDR1 SGHTA and CDR2 FQGTGA. The CDR3 reads CASSFSGTTDTQYF. As DNA, the CDR3 is TGTGCCAGCAGCTTTAGCGGGACCACAGATACGCAGTATTTT.

V and J are TRBV30 and TRBJ2-1; D not resolved. CDR3 length: 12 amino acids. V lost 2 bases and J 9 bases, leaving 11 bases between the germline ends. Germline V lookup: CDR1 GTSNPN, CDR2 SVGIG (reference sequence). CDR3 in DNA: TGTGCCTGGAGTTTTCCTAGAGGTGAGCAGTTCTTC. As protein: CAWSFPRGEQFF.

The chain joins TRBV30 to TRBJ1-2; TRBD1 aligns across 8 bases. J was trimmed by 8 bases and V by 5 bases; bases with no gene match: 13. From germline, CDR1 is GTSNPN and CDR2 SVGIG (reference sequence). CDR3 length equals 14 residues. As DNA, the CDR3 is TGTGCCTGGGGTGCCACTACAGGGGGGAGGGGCTACACCTTC. Its translation is CAWGATTGGRGYTF.

The gene calls are TRBV29-1 and TRBJ2-3; TRBD1 is a possible D gene (6 bases). Germline CDR1 reads SQVTM; CDR2 reads ANQGSEA. The CDR3 is made up of 14 amino acids. With 4 bases removed from V and 2 bases from J, the gap between germline ends came to 13 bases. The CDR3 spells CSVGGGKATDTQYF. CDR3 coding DNA: TGCAGCGTTGGTGGGGGCAAAGCCACAGATACGCAGTATTTT.

V and J are TRBV5-4 and TRBJ1-2, with TRBD1 as a possible D gene (5 bases). The CDR3 extends over 16 amino acids. Trimming cost V 0 bases and J 4 bases, with 16 bases left between them. Germline CDR1 is SGHNT and CDR2 is YYREEE (reference sequence). The CDR3, as DNA: TGTGCCAGCAGCTTGGATGCGACAGCTTCCTTCTATGGCTACACCTTC. Translating gives CASSLDATASFYGYTF.

DNA of the CDR3: TGTGCCAGCTCGACAGGACTCCTCTCCTACGAGCAGTACTTC. It yields the protein CASSTGLLSYEQYF. This chain joins TRBV18 and TRBJ2-7; D may be TRBD1 (6 bases). V was clipped by 6 bases and J by 0 bases, with 12 bases between them. This CDR3 comprises 14 residues. Germline values: CDR1 KGHSH, CDR2 LQKENI.

The rearrangement links TRBV6-1 to TRBJ2-7, with 16 bases that match TRBD2. The J segment lost 4 bases and the V segment lost 6 bases, leaving 18 bases of the junction unmatched. Germline V gene lookup returns CDR1 MNHNS and CDR2 SASEGT. The CDR3 contains 20 residues. The chain's CDR3 is CASSELTKGLAGGPYYEQYF. The CDR3 DNA reads as TGTGCCAGCAGCGAATTGACGAAGGGACTAGCGGGAGGGCCTTATTACGAGCAGTACTTC.

This rearrangement joins TRBV7-2 to TRBJ2-5; D unresolved. Germline-derived CDR1 and CDR2 are SGHTA and FQGNSA. V lost 4 bases and J 4 bases, leaving 10 bases between the germline ends. The CDR3 spans 13 residues. CDR3 sequence reads: CASSSKRGETQYF. CDR3 bases: TGTGCCAGCAGCTCAAAGAGAGGAGAGACCCAGTACTTC.

This chain uses TRBV5-1 with TRBJ1-1, with TRBD1 as a possible D gene (5 bases). The length of the CDR3 is 14 residues. Trimming removed 0 bases at V and 5 bases at J, with 11 bases between. Per the germline V gene, CDR1 is SGHRS and CDR2 is YFSETQ. The CDR3 DNA reads as TGCGCCAGCAGCTTGGATGGGGGAGGTACTGAAGCTTTCTTT. Its translation is CASSLDGGGTEAFF.

The chain combines TRBV11-2 with TRBJ2-3; 8 bases fit TRBD1. This CDR3 has 15 residues. The germline CDR1 and CDR2 sequences are SGHAT and FQNNGV. The V segment lost 5 bases and the J segment 0 bases; nucleotides outside the gene matches: 4. The CDR3 sequence: CASSPGGASTDTQYF. The CDR3, as DNA: TGTGCCAGCAGCCCAGGGGGCGCTAGCACAGATACGCAGTATTTT.

The gene calls are TRBV2 and TRBJ2-3; D unresolved. CDR1 and CDR2 from the germline V gene are SNHLY and FYNNEI. Trimming left V 8 bases short and J 4 bases short, with 10 bases between. There are 12 residues in the CDR3. For the CDR3, the DNA is TGTGCCAGCTCCCTGTTTGCAGATACGCAGTATTTT. This sequence encodes CASSLFADTQYF.

The rearrangement links TRBV6-1 to TRBJ2-3; the D is unclear. V gave up 1 base and J gave up 7 bases, with 9 bases separating them. Germline-derived CDR1 and CDR2 are MNHNS and SASEGT. The length of the CDR3 is 13 residues. CDR3: CASSEGQANTQYF. The CDR3 nucleotides are TGTGCCAGCAGTGAAGGGCAGGCGAATACGCAGTATTTT.

V gene TRBV19 combines with J gene TRBJ2-7; TRBD1 is a possible D gene (5 bases). Trimming removed 4 bases from V and 2 bases from J, with 9 bases in between. The germline V gene encodes CDR1 LNHDA and CDR2 SQIVND (reference sequence). The CDR3 runs 13 residues. In DNA, the CDR3 is TGTGCCAGTAGTAATGCAGGGCCCTACGAGCAGTACTTC. This sequence encodes CASSNAGPYEQYF.

This chain connects TRBV5-1 to TRBJ1-4, with D hard to call. The CDR3 covers 13 residues. Germline assignment: CDR1 SGHRS and CDR2 YFSETQ. Trimming removed 2 bases at V and 4 bases at J, with 6 bases between. The CDR3 loop reads CASSLTVNEKLFF. In DNA, the CDR3 is TGCGCCAGCAGCTTAACAGTTAATGAAAAACTGTTTTTT.

The V gene is TRBV4-1, the J gene TRBJ2-7; D is unresolved. CDR3 size: 14 residues. The V end lost 0 bases, the J end lost 7 bases, and 13 bases lay between the germline ends. Germline V gives CDR1 MGHRA, CDR2 YSYEKL. CDR3 sequence: CASSQDPGYREQYF. CDR3 DNA sequence: TGCGCCAGCAGCCAAGATCCGGGTTATCGTGAGCAGTACTTC.

This clone was detected only a few times. The gene calls are TRBV19 and TRBJ2-3, with a tentative D call TRBD1 (5 bases). This CDR3 region has 15 residues. The germline gives CDR1 LNHDA, CDR2 SQIVND (reference sequence). The germline V and J ends were trimmed by 4 bases and 3 bases, with 14 bases remaining between them. The CDR3 bases are TGTGCCAGTAGTAAACAGGATGGGTGGACAGATACGCAGTATTTT. Its translation is CASSKQDGWTDTQYF.